The clone carrying this TCR beta chain was counted only a few times. Its antigen is currently unknown. The data belong to a study of T cell repertoires in cytomegalovirus infection. About the study: In public TCR beta signatures, there were indications of both CMV infection and matching HLA type.

General study findings and limits: HLA-C-restricted CMV clonotypes gave the most frequent clonotype in two of eight donors.

Germline V CDR1 and CDR2: MNHNY, SVGAGI (reference sequence). The CDR3 is made up of 16 amino acids. The V gene end was trimmed by 5 bases and the J gene end by 4 bases; junction bases not matched to a gene: 11. TCRdb called the reads again in MiXCR, with one record for every CDR3 protein. The table has about 450,000 distinct CDR3 sequences, about a third seen once. The V and J genes are TRBV6-6 and TRBJ1-5, with TRBD1 identical over 7 bases. The TCR comes from a human donor in good health (CMV status not recorded). Some clones in this sample may be carry-over from other donors' samples. The sequencing sample was made of PBMCs. CDR3 in amino acids: CASSVLRRQGNQPQHF. Written as DNA, the CDR3 is TGTGCCAGCAGTGTACTTAGGAGACAGGGAAATCAGCCCCAGCATTTT.